Shown below are 14 T cell receptor beta chains from a single sample sequenced in a study of PD-L1 blockade in urothelial cancer. TCRdb keeps only in-frame clones here, not all; method: immunoSEQ multiplex PCR. The sample yields about 76,000 clones, approximately 90% seen once. Time point described: peripheral blood 6 weeks after treatment start. Sample: PBMCs, taken around atezolizumab (anti-PD-L1) treatment. These receptors came from a woman over 75 with urothelial cancer.

The gene calls are TRBV19 and TRBJ1-1, with D uncertain. Trimming left V 6 bases short and J 4 bases short, with 15 bases between. The length of the CDR3 is 14 residues. In germline, CDR1 is LNHDA, CDR2 SQIVND (reference sequence). CDR3 nucleotides: TGTGCCAGTAGATCTGCCCGTCATAGCACTGAAGCTTTCTTT. This encodes CASRSARHSTEAFF.

The rearrangement uses TRBV7-3 and TRBJ2-2, with D possibly TRBD2 on 5 matching bases. Germline lookup yields CDR1 SGHTA and CDR2 FQGTGA. The CDR3 loop spans 15 amino acids. V was pared by 2 bases and J by 6 bases, with 13 bases between. The DNA for the CDR3 is TGTGCCAGCAGCTTAGAAGCTAGCTCCGCCGGGGAGCTGTTTTTT. This codes for CASSLEASSAGELFF.

This chain joins TRBV5-4 and TRBJ1-1; 10 bases are a match to TRBD1. This CDR3 spans 17 amino acids. The J segment lost 2 bases and the V segment lost 4 bases, leaving 11 bases of the junction unmatched. CDR1 and CDR2 from the germline V gene are SGHNT and YYREEE (reference sequence). The CDR3 bases are TGTGCCAGCAGCCCAACGCCGACAGGGGGCAAAAACACTGAAGCTTTCTTT. Its translation: CASSPTPTGGKNTEAFF.

V gene TRBV30 combines with J gene TRBJ2-5, with D unresolved. Germline V lookup: CDR1 GTSNPN, CDR2 SVGIG (reference sequence). V gave up 0 bases and J gave up 2 bases, with 7 bases separating them. The CDR3 consists of 13 residues. The chain's CDR3 is CAWSVWQQETQYF. CDR3 coding DNA: TGTGCCTGGAGTGTATGGCAACAAGAGACCCAGTACTTC.

The V call is TRBV10-1, the J call TRBJ2-7; weak D call: TRBD1 (5 bases). Germline V gene data show CDR1 as WNHNN and CDR2 as SYGVQD (reference sequence). This CDR3 comprises 12 residues. V lost 3 bases, J lost 5 bases, and 8 bases lay in between. CDR3 DNA sequence: TGCGCCAGCAGTGAAGTCAGGGACGAGCAGTACTTC. Translation: CASSEVRDEQYF.

This sequence joins TRBV28 and TRBJ2-3; TRBD2 is a possible D gene (6 bases). This CDR3 spans 14 amino acids. Trimming took off 6 bases at V and 2 bases at J, with 12 bases between the two ends. Germline V gives CDR1 MDHEN, CDR2 SYDVKM. The CDR3 nucleotides are TGTGCCAGCAGCCTTAGCGGTTTCACAGATACGCAGTATTTT. It is translated as CASSLSGFTDTQYF.

The chain has TRBV16 and TRBJ2-7; 8 bases are a match to TRBD2. The CDR3 length is 13 residues. Germline V gene sequence: CDR1 KGHSY, CDR2 FQNENV. The J segment lost 6 bases and the V segment lost 0 bases, leaving 1 base of the junction unmatched. For the CDR3, the DNA is TGTGCCAGCAGCCAATCGCGGGAGGCCGAGCAGTACTTC. It is translated as CASSQSREAEQYF.

This rearrangement joins TRBV5-6 to TRBJ1-3; tentative D call: TRBD1 (6 bases). The CDR3 has 14 amino acids. Germline CDR1 is SGHDT and CDR2 is YYEEEE. V lost 3 bases to trimming and J lost 4 bases, with 11 bases between them. The CDR3 region is CASSSTGMGNTIYF. The CDR3 DNA sequence: TGTGCCAGCAGCTCAACAGGGATGGGAAACACCATATATTTT.

The rearrangement joins TRBV5-1 to TRBJ2-1; TRBD2 aligns across 8 bases. Per germline, CDR1 SGHRS and CDR2 YFSETQ. CDR3 size: 16 residues. V shed 4 bases, J shed 3 bases, and the junction held 9 bases outside the gene matches. DNA for the CDR3: TGCGCCAGCAGCATCCTCTCGACTAGCGTCTACAATGAGCAGTTCTTC. Amino acids: CASSILSTSVYNEQFF.

This clone was seen only once. J is TRBJ2-5 and V is TRBV18, with D maybe TRBD1 (6 bases). The germline gives CDR1 KGHSH, CDR2 LQKENI. CDR3 size: 15 residues. Deletions cut 3 bases from V and 1 base from J, with 12 bases between. In DNA, the CDR3 is TGTGCCAGCTCACCCCCGACAGGAATCCAAGAGACCCAGTACTTC. Its translation: CASSPPTGIQETQYF.

The genes are TRBV19 and TRBJ1-5, with 8 nucleotides matching TRBD1. Germline V lookup: CDR1 LNHDA, CDR2 SQIVND (reference sequence). The CDR3 is made up of 14 amino acids. V dropped 5 bases and J dropped 7; count of bases not matched to a gene: 7. CDR3 DNA sequence: TGTGCCAGTAGTTACAGGGGGAAGGGACAGCCCCAGCATTTT. As protein: CASSYRGKGQPQHF. Filled out from reference TRBV19 and TRBJ1-5, the complete variable domain reads DGGITQSPKYLFRKEGQNVTLSCEQNLNHDAMYWYRQDPGQGLRLIYYSQIVNDFQKGDIAEGYSVSREKKESFPLTVTSAQKNPTAFYLCASSYRGKGQPQHFGDGTRLSIL.

The chain joins TRBV5-1 to TRBJ2-7; possible D gene TRBD1, 6 bases. Deletions cut 4 bases from V and 0 bases from J, with 11 bases between. The CDR3 contains 14 residues. From germline, CDR1 is SGHRS and CDR2 YFSETQ. The CDR3 coding sequence is TGCGCCAGCAGCCTCGGGACACCCTCCTACGAGCAGTACTTC. It is translated as CASSLGTPSYEQYF.

This clone was counted between two and nine times. The J gene is TRBJ2-6, the V gene TRBV5-4, with no clear D. Germline assignment: CDR1 SGHNT and CDR2 YYREEE (reference sequence). There are 15 residues in the CDR3. Between the trimmed V and J ends, which lost 1 base and 0 bases, there was a span of 5 bases. The CDR3 DNA follows: TGTGCCAGCAGCTTGATAGTCTCTGGGGCCAACGTCCTGACTTTC. Its translation is CASSLIVSGANVLTF.

This chain joins TRBV10-2 and TRBJ2-1; 8 bases agree with TRBD2. Germline trimming cut 10 bases from V and 3 bases from J; bases unmatched to any gene: 8. This CDR3 is 14 amino acids long. In germline, CDR1 is WSHSY, CDR2 SAAADI. The CDR3 sequence is CAISLRGVYNEQFF. For the CDR3, the DNA is TGCGCCATCTCCTTGCGGGGGGTCTACAATGAGCAGTTCTTC.